Each of the 9 T cell receptor beta chains below was sequenced from the same sample in a study of vaccination effects on CD4 cells after COVID-19. The protocol was immunoSEQ multiplex PCR, while the TCRdb copy is restricted to in-frame clones and leaves out a portion. The sample records around 60,000 clones, about 80% being singletons. Culture proceeded for roughly ten days, and CD4+ T cells were then isolated. The antigens for these receptors are not known. The sample here was CD4+ T cells from PBMCs cultured without peptide, taken before COVID-19 vaccination. The receptors shown here come from a human donor who received a COVID-19 vaccine.

The chain joins TRBV19 to TRBJ1-2, with a weak D call TRBD1 (6 bases). The CDR3 extends over 16 amino acids. Germline assignment: CDR1 LNHDA and CDR2 SQIVND (reference sequence). V was shortened by 7 bases and J by 1 base, with 19 bases between the two germline ends. The CDR3 nucleotides read TGTGCCAGTACCTACCGATCTGGACAGTTTAACTATGGCTACACCTTC. Amino acids: CASTYRSGQFNYGYTF.

This rearrangement joins TRBV28 to TRBJ2-3, with TRBD1 as a possible D gene (5 bases). There are 13 residues in the CDR3. Per the germline V gene, CDR1 is MDHEN and CDR2 is SYDVKM. V lost 2 bases to trimming and J lost 3 bases, with 6 bases between them. CDR3 protein: CASSLAGTDTQYF. DNA for the CDR3: TGTGCCAGCAGTTTAGCAGGGACAGATACGCAGTATTTT.

The chain combines TRBV20-1 with TRBJ1-1; D not resolved. The V end was cut by 3 bases, the J end by 9 bases, with 11 bases between. CDR1 is DFQATT, CDR2 SNEGSKA, per germline (reference sequence). The CDR3 extends over 11 amino acids. CDR3 sequence reads: CSARGPGQAFF. The CDR3 DNA follows: TGCAGTGCTAGGGGTCCGGGCCAAGCTTTCTTT.

The CDR3 region has the DNA TGTGCCAGCAGGCGGACAGGATTTGAAGCTTTCTTT. The encoded protein is CASRRTGFEAFF. The chain joins TRBV6-6 to TRBJ1-1; 7 bases map to TRBD1. Trimming cost V 6 bases and J 7 bases; bases outside gene matches: 5. The CDR3 totals 12 residues. Germline loops: CDR1 MNHNY, CDR2 SVGAGI (reference sequence).

The chain uses TRBV13 and TRBJ1-5, with D maybe TRBD1 (5 bases). The germline V and J ends were trimmed by 2 bases and 6 bases, with 14 bases remaining between them. Germline-derived CDR1 and CDR2 are PRHDT and FYEKMQ (reference sequence). This CDR3 region has 15 residues. The CDR3, as DNA: TGTGCCAGCAGCTTAAGGGCAGGGTTAGGTCAGCCCCAGCATTTT. Translation gives CASSLRAGLGQPQHF.

The rearrangement uses TRBV27 and TRBJ2-6; 9 bases map to TRBD1. J lost 4 bases, V lost 5 bases, and 12 bases had no gene match. Germline V gives CDR1 MNHEY, CDR2 SMNVEV (reference sequence). This CDR3 contains 18 residues. Written as DNA, the CDR3 is TGTGCCAGCAGTAAAACCGGGACAGGGCGCCCCGGGGCCAACGTCCTGACTTTC. This sequence encodes CASSKTGTGRPGANVLTF.

The rearrangement joins TRBV11-3 to TRBJ2-3; TRBD1 agrees at 7 bases. CDR3 length: 16 residues. Trimming took 0 bases from V and 1 from J; bases not matched to a gene: 4. Looked up from germline, CDR1 is SGHNT and CDR2 is YENEEA. The chain's CDR3 is CASSLEGGLGTDTQYF. CDR3 nucleotides: TGTGCCAGCAGCTTAGAAGGGGGCCTCGGCACAGATACGCAGTATTTT.

The chain uses TRBV7-2 and TRBJ2-5, with TRBD2 identical over 14 bases. Germline assignment: CDR1 SGHTA and CDR2 FQGNSA. With 4 bases clipped from V and 5 bases from J, the junction kept 9 bases outside the gene matches. The CDR3 length is 17 residues. CDR3 DNA: TGTGCCAGCAGCTCCTGGACTAGCGGGGGGCCATGGGAGACCCAGTACTTC. Protein: CASSSWTSGGPWETQYF.

V is TRBV28 and J is TRBJ1-2; D remains unclear. V lost 8 bases and J 2 bases, leaving 12 bases between the germline ends. The CDR3 spans 13 residues. CDR1 is MDHEN, CDR2 SYDVKM, per germline. CDR3 loop: CASGGLTNYGYTF. The CDR3 DNA is TGTGCCAGCGGCGGACTCACCAACTATGGCTACACCTTC.